Many counts were recorded for the clone carrying this T cell receptor beta chain. Its antigen remains unknown. The data belong to a study of neurological immune-mediated disorders. Study-level background: Among the 34 patients with multiple sclerosis, 31 were relapsing-remitting, while 3 were secondary progressive. Findings and caveats of the study: Among 34 multiple sclerosis patients, 18 had repertoires that phylogenetic grouping placed in one related-CDR3 cluster, a possible signature. HTLV-1-associated myelopathy had the most TCR clonal expansion, whereas multiple sclerosis had the least (lower than in healthy controls). None of the CDR3 amino acid sequences of expanded clones recurred across subjects, suggesting private repertoires in all groups.

TCRdb redid the calling of the 5' RACE reads with MiXCR, one entry per CDR3 protein. The sample includes more than 50,000 distinct CDR3 sequences, almost 4% of them seen just once. CDR1 and CDR2 (germline): SGHTA, FQGNSA. This CDR3 spans 14 amino acids. After removal of 5 bases from V and 2 bases from J, the junction contained 3 bases not matched to a gene. Sequenced material: PBMCs. This clonotype was obtained from a man aged 25-40 years with multiple sclerosis. V is TRBV7-2 and J is TRBJ2-7; TRBD2 agrees at 10 bases. This CDR3 is CASSGSGGAYEQYF. For the CDR3, the DNA is TGTGCCAGCAGCGGCAGCGGGGGGGCCTACGAGCAGTACTTC.